These 13 T cell receptor beta chains were all obtained from the same sample, sequenced in a study of cytomegalovirus exposure and HLA in healthy donors. Vbeta (60) and Jbeta (13) primers were used in the PCR. TCRdb's table, derived via immunoSEQ multiplex PCR, lists solely in-frame clones and lacks some. Among some 150,000 clones listed, 82% were seen once. The sample taken for sequencing was PBMCs. The receptors originated from a man aged 50-60 years in good health and CMV-seropositive.

This chain links TRBV6-1 with TRBJ1-4; a weak D match, TRBD1 (5 bases). The CDR3 loop spans 14 amino acids. The germline CDR1 and CDR2 sequences are MNHNS and SASEGT. Trimming removed 4 bases at V and 7 bases at J, with 13 bases between. CDR3 in DNA: TGTGCCAGCAGTGTGGGAGGGGTGGGTGAAAAACTGTTTTTT. It yields the protein CASSVGGVGEKLFF.

The chain links TRBV5-1 to TRBJ1-1; 8 nucleotides match TRBD1. This CDR3 contains 14 residues. CDR1 SGHRS and CDR2 YFSETQ come from the germline V gene. Trimming cost V 2 bases and J 7 bases; bases outside gene matches: 7. The CDR3 nucleotides are TGCGCCAGCAGCTTAGGGCAGGGGGCTATTGAAGCTTTCTTT. Its translation is CASSLGQGAIEAFF. The full variable domain, in which reference TRBV5-1 and TRBJ1-1 provide the parts outside the CDR3, is KAGVTQTPRYLIKTRGQQVTLSCSPISGHRSVSWYQQTPGQGLQFLFEYFSETQRNKGNFPGRFSGRQFSNSRSEMNVSTLELGDSALYLCASSLGQGAIEAFFGQGTRLTVV.

The J gene is TRBJ1-1, the V gene TRBV30, with 7 bases matching TRBD1. This CDR3 spans 14 amino acids. Germline values: CDR1 GTSNPN, CDR2 SVGIG (reference sequence). In DNA, the CDR3 is TGTGCTCAGCAGGGGGGAAAGATTAACACTGAAGCTTTCTTT. Translating gives CAQQGGKINTEAFF.

The chain recombines TRBV7-9 with TRBJ2-1; 9 bases match TRBD2. CDR1 and CDR2 (germline): SEHNR, FQNEAQ (reference sequence). Trimming took 5 bases from V and 5 from J; bases not matched to a gene: 7. The length of the CDR3 is 15 residues. The CDR3 spells CASSPGLATHNEQFF. Written as DNA, the CDR3 is TGTGCCAGCAGCCCGGGACTAGCCACACACAATGAGCAGTTCTTC. The entire variable domain, with the rest obtained from reference TRBV7-9 and TRBJ2-1, is as follows: DTGVSQNPRHKITKRGQNVTFRCDPISEHNRLYWYRQTLGQGPEFLTYFQNEAQLEKSRLLSDRFSAERPKGSFSTLEIQRTEQGDSAMYLCASSPGLATHNEQFFGPGTRLTVL.

About this clone itself: The identical CDR3 is also encoded by other nucleotide sequences in the sample. The gene calls are TRBV28 and TRBJ2-7; 8 nucleotides agree with TRBD1. Unmatched junction bases numbered 10, after V lost 6 bases and J lost 0 bases. Germline CDR1 is MDHEN and CDR2 is SYDVKM. This CDR3 has 16 residues. CDR3 in amino acids: CASSPPGQVTSYEQYF. For the CDR3, the DNA is TGTGCCAGCAGCCCTCCGGGACAGGTCACCTCCTACGAGCAGTACTTC.

This clone occurred once. This chain's CDR3 is CASSLLAGGLDTQYF. The CDR3 DNA sequence: TGTGCCAGCAGCCTACTAGCGGGGGGGTTGGATACGCAGTATTTT. J is TRBJ2-3 and V is TRBV7-9; 13 bases match TRBD2. The CDR3 is 15 residues long. Germline V gives CDR1 SEHNR, CDR2 FQNEAQ (reference sequence). The V and J ends lost 5 bases and 6 bases, in that order; junction bases with no gene match: 5.

The chain combines TRBV30 with TRBJ1-1; D unclear. V lost 3 bases, J lost 1 base, and 9 bases lay in between. Per the germline V gene, CDR1 is GTSNPN and CDR2 is SVGIG (reference sequence). The CDR3 spans 13 residues. The CDR3 DNA is TGTGCCTGGAGCACGCCAGGGAACACTGAAGCTTTCTTT. This translates into CAWSTPGNTEAFF.

V and J are TRBV28 and TRBJ1-2, with D maybe TRBD1 (5 bases). Per germline, CDR1 MDHEN and CDR2 SYDVKM. Trimming took off 7 bases at V and 7 bases at J, with 16 bases between the two ends. CDR3 size: 13 residues. The CDR3 DNA sequence: TGTGCCAGCACCTACCGGCAGGGTGGTGGCTACACCTTC. Its protein is CASTYRQGGGYTF.

The chain is built from TRBV5-4 and TRBJ1-6, with D unclear. V lost 4 bases and J 10 bases, leaving 12 bases between the germline ends. Germline V gene lookup returns CDR1 SGHNT and CDR2 YYREEE (reference sequence). The CDR3 has 13 amino acids. The CDR3 spells CASSEGGGSPLHF. The CDR3 coding sequence is TGTGCCAGCAGCGAAGGTGGAGGGTCACCCCTCCACTTT. Drawing the rest from reference TRBV5-4 and TRBJ1-6, the complete variable domain is ETGVTQSPTHLIKTRGQQVTLRCSSQSGHNTVSWYQQALGQGPQFIFQYYREEENGRGNFPPRFSGLQFPNYSSELNVNALELDDSALYLCASSEGGGSPLHFGNGTRLTVT.

The rearrangement joins TRBV13 to TRBJ1-6; D gene ambiguous. Germline V CDR1 and CDR2: PRHDT, FYEKMQ (reference sequence). CDR3 length equals 14 residues. Between the trimmed V and J ends, which lost 5 bases and 10 bases, there was a span of 15 bases. The CDR3 sequence: CASSAGSWGSPLHF. The CDR3 DNA sequence: TGTGCCAGCAGCGCGGGCTCATGGGGATCACCCCTCCACTTT.

CDR3: CASSPSSGNTEAFF. The CDR3 DNA reads TGTGCCAGCAGCCCATCGAGCGGGAACACTGAAGCTTTCTTT. The chain carries TRBV7-2 and TRBJ1-1; D is undetermined. Germline values: CDR1 SGHTA, CDR2 FQGNSA. This CDR3 region has 14 residues. Trimming stripped 5 bases from V and 1 base from J, with 11 bases between.

The chain employs TRBV27 and TRBJ1-5, with 10 bases lining up with TRBD1. The CDR3 extends over 14 amino acids. With 5 bases clipped from V and 6 bases from J, the junction kept 4 bases outside the gene matches. Germline V gene sequence: CDR1 MNHEY, CDR2 SMNVEV (reference sequence). The DNA for the CDR3 is TGTGCCAGCAGTCCCGGGACAGGGGCTCAGCCCCAGCATTTT. Residues: CASSPGTGAQPQHF.

Of note for this clone: Other DNA sequences in the same sample also yield this CDR3. V is TRBV7-9 and J is TRBJ1-5; 8 nucleotides align to TRBD1. Trimming at V came to 6 bases and at J to 5 bases, leaving 6 bases not matched to a gene. The germline CDR1 and CDR2 sequences are SEHNR and FQNEAQ (reference sequence). This CDR3 spans 14 amino acids. The CDR3 nucleotides are TGTGCCAGCAGTCTCGACAGGGGTCATCAGCCCCAGCATTTT. Translating it yields CASSLDRGHQPQHF.